The clone carrying this TCR beta chain has a count of ten or more. This entry is derived from a study of T-cell reconstitution after alpha-beta-depleted transplantation in children. The authors prepared the TCRbeta library with unique molecular identifiers. TCRdb called the PCR reads again in MiXCR, with one record for every CDR3 protein. The table lists fewer than 120,000 distinct CDR3 sequences, approximately 10% of them singletons. Germline CDR1 reads MNHEY; CDR2 reads SMNVEV (reference sequence). The CDR3 sequence is 16 residues long. Trimming at V came to 0 bases and at J to 2 bases, leaving 6 bases not matched to a gene.

This sequence joins TRBV27 and TRBJ2-7, with 8 bases identical to TRBD1. The sequence was obtained from a human donor who donated a stem cell graft to a child with acute lymphoblastic leukemia. The specimen was PBMCs from the stem cell graft donor, collected from the stem cell graft. The CDR3 DNA reads as TGTGCCAGCAGTTTATCAGGCGGGACAGGACCCTACGAGCAGTACTTC. Translation: CASSLSGGTGPYEQYF.